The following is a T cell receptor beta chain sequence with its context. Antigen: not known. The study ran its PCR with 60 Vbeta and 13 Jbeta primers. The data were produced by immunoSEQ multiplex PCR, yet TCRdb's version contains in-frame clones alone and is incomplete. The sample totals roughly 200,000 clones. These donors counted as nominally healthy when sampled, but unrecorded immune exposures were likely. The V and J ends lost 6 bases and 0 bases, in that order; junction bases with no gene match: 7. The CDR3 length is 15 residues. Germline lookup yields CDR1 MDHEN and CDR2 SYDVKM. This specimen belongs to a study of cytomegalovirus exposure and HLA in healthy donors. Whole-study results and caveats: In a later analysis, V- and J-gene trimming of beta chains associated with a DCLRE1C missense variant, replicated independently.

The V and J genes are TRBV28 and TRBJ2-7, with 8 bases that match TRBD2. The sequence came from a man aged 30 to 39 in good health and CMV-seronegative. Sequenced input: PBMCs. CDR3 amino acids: CASRSSLAGSYEQYF. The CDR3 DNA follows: TGTGCCAGCAGATCAAGTCTAGCGGGCTCCTACGAGCAGTACTTC.